Following are 21 T cell receptor beta chains from one sample sequenced in a study of blood T cell repertoires in COVID-19 (dated by TCRdb to 2018 to 2021). The method behind the library was the immunoSEQ multiplex PCR assay. This is the immuneACCESS table as TCRdb keeps it, with only in-frame sequences that have V and J called. A part of the clones is gone; compared with another copy, unresolved V genes explain less than half, and the rest is unexplained. The table for this sample lists around 340,000 clones; less than 90% of them were counted only once. Roughly 6.6% of the sample belongs to the ten largest clones. What was sequenced was peripheral blood. These receptors all come from a woman aged 55-69 years with COVID-19, enrolled during active disease.

This chain links TRBV4-2 with TRBJ2-3; 12 bases match TRBD1. The germline CDR1 and CDR2 sequences are LGHNA and YNFKEQ. The CDR3 is 15 amino acids. Trimming removed 8 bases from V and 3 bases from J; junction bases left unmatched: 6. CDR3 coding DNA: TGTGCCAGCGGACCGGGACAGGGGGCTACAGATACGCAGTATTTT. It codes for CASGPGQGATDTQYF.

The V call is TRBV5-4, the J call TRBJ1-2; D not resolved. Trimming removed 0 bases from V and 8 bases from J, with 11 bases in between. CDR1 and CDR2 from the germline V gene are SGHNT and YYREEE (reference sequence). CDR3 length: 13 residues. The CDR3 reads CASSLASLRGYTF. CDR3 DNA: TGTGCCAGCAGCTTGGCGAGCTTGCGGGGCTACACCTTC.

The rearrangement uses TRBV4-2 and TRBJ1-1, with a tentative D call TRBD1 (5 bases). V was trimmed by 0 bases and J by 4 bases, leaving 12 bases between them. Germline V gene sequence: CDR1 LGHNA, CDR2 YNFKEQ. CDR3 length: 15 residues. DNA of the CDR3: TGTGCCAGCAGCCAAGATTCAGGGCCTGGCACTGAAGCTTTCTTT. It yields the protein CASSQDSGPGTEAFF.

This clone showed up just once. In the same sample, other DNA sequences code for this CDR3. The V gene is TRBV3-1 (or the pseudogene TRBV3-2), the J gene TRBJ2-7; 10 bases agree with TRBD1. V was clipped by 3 bases and J by 3 bases; unmatched bases: 5. The germline gives CDR1 LGHDT, CDR2 YNNKEL (reference sequence). This CDR3 spans 15 amino acids. CDR3 DNA sequence: TGTGCCAGCAGCCAGGCCTGGACAGGGGGCTACGAGCAGTACTTC. It is translated as CASSQAWTGGYEQYF.

The rearrangement links TRBV4-3 to TRBJ2-5; 9 bases agree with TRBD2. Germline V gene lookup returns CDR1 LGHNA and CDR2 YSLEER. The V gene end was trimmed by 1 base and the J gene end by 4 bases; junction bases not matched to a gene: 7. The CDR3 spans 16 residues. CDR3 loop: CASSQGASGVLETQYF. In DNA form, the CDR3 reads TGCGCCAGCAGCCAAGGCGCTAGCGGGGTTCTAGAGACCCAGTACTTC.

The V gene is TRBV19, the J gene TRBJ1-1; D might be TRBD1 (6 bases). In germline, CDR1 is LNHDA, CDR2 SQIVND (reference sequence). The length of the CDR3 is 13 residues. V was cut by 7 bases and J by 5 bases, with 14 bases left in between. CDR3 sequence (DNA): TGTGCCAGTACCCTATTACAGGGAACTGAAGCTTTCTTT. Residues: CASTLLQGTEAFF.

V is TRBV27 and J is TRBJ1-1; maybe TRBD1 (6 bases). The CDR3 loop spans 13 amino acids. Germline V gene data show CDR1 as MNHEY and CDR2 as SMNVEV (reference sequence). Trimming took off 3 bases at V and 5 bases at J, with 10 bases between the two ends. The CDR3, as DNA: TGTGCCAGCAGTTTGGGGGCAGGGACTGAAGCTTTCTTT. Protein: CASSLGAGTEAFF.

This chain uses TRBV10-2 with TRBJ1-4, with 12 bases that match TRBD1. Trimming cost V 2 bases and J 5 bases; bases outside gene matches: 0. Germline CDR1 is WSHSY and CDR2 is SAAADI. The CDR3 has 15 residues. CDR3 sequence (DNA): TGCGCCAGCAGTGAGGGGACAGGGGGCAATGAAAAACTGTTTTTT. It translates to CASSEGTGGNEKLFF.

The gene calls are TRBV9 and TRBJ1-4; 9 positions agree with TRBD1. This CDR3 comprises 15 residues. The germline gives CDR1 SGDLS, CDR2 YYNGEE. After removal of 3 bases from V and 4 bases from J, the junction contained 4 bases not matched to a gene. CDR3 sequence: CASSAGDRDNEKLFF. CDR3 sequence (DNA): TGTGCCAGCAGCGCCGGGGACAGGGATAATGAAAAACTGTTTTTT.

In its sample, this clone was seen many times. The J gene is TRBJ1-1, the V gene TRBV19; 9 nucleotides align to TRBD1. The V segment lost 5 bases and the J segment 5 bases; nucleotides outside the gene matches: 6. The CDR3 runs 14 residues. From germline, CDR1 is LNHDA and CDR2 SQIVND (reference sequence). The DNA for the CDR3 is TGTGCCAGTAGTCCAGGACAGGGGATGACTGAAGCTTTCTTT. Protein sequence: CASSPGQGMTEAFF.

With regard to this clone: Compared with germline, one end of the junction differs, possibly owing to a read error. V and J are TRBV5-8 and TRBJ2-2; 9 bases align to TRBD1. Germline V gene data show CDR1 as SGHTS and CDR2 as YDEGEE. The length of the CDR3 is 13 residues. Here the CDR3 reads CASSLVGQGPRPF. The CDR3, as DNA: TGTGCCAGCAGCTTGGTAGGACAGGGGCCCCGTCCCTTT.

The count of this clone is one. V and J are TRBV11-2 and TRBJ2-7; the D gene is possibly TRBD2 (5 bases). With 4 bases removed from V and 3 bases from J, the gap between germline ends came to 19 bases. CDR3 size: 16 residues. Germline loops: CDR1 SGHAT, CDR2 FQNNGV. The CDR3 sequence: CASSSRPGFTHYEQYF. For the CDR3, the DNA is TGTGCCAGCAGCTCTCGGCCGGGATTCACCCACTACGAGCAGTACTTC.

The gene calls are TRBV5-6 and TRBJ1-2; possible D gene TRBD1, 5 bases. CDR3 size: 14 residues. Germline V gives CDR1 SGHDT, CDR2 YYEEEE. V lost 4 bases to trimming and J lost 6 bases, with 16 bases between them. CDR3 sequence: CASSRPTEGDGYTF. CDR3 bases: TGTGCCAGCAGCCGGCCGACGGAAGGGGATGGCTACACCTTC.

This clone was seen just once. V and J are TRBV5-1 and TRBJ1-1, with TRBD1 identical over 8 bases. Germline V lookup: CDR1 SGHRS, CDR2 YFSETQ. J was trimmed by 7 bases and V by 5 bases; bases with no gene match: 7. The CDR3 sequence is 13 residues long. The DNA for the CDR3 is TGCGCCAGCAGTCGGACAGGGCCGGTTGAAGCTTTCTTT. It is translated as CASSRTGPVEAFF.

CDR3 DNA: TGTGCCAGCAGTGATCTGTCCGGTTACTATGGCTACACCTTC. As protein: CASSDLSGYYGYTF. The chain carries TRBV6-1 and TRBJ1-2; no definite D call. The CDR3 covers 14 residues. Germline V gene sequence: CDR1 MNHNS, CDR2 SASEGT. Trimming took off 3 bases at V and 3 bases at J, with 11 bases between the two ends.

The genes are TRBV5-1 and TRBJ1-1; 8 bases map to TRBD1. V was pared by 0 bases and J by 0 bases, with 4 bases of the junction left unmatched. The CDR3 consists of 16 residues. Germline CDR1 and CDR2: SGHRS and YFSETQ. The CDR3 sequence is CASSLEGQGLNTEAFF. The CDR3 DNA reads as TGCGCCAGCAGCTTGGAAGGACAGGGTTTGAACACTGAAGCTTTCTTT.

Turning to this clone: Germline and junction disagree at one end, which may indicate a read error. The gene calls are TRBV5-6 and TRBJ2-3; TRBD2 aligns across 8 bases. The CDR3 extends over 14 amino acids. The germline CDR1 and CDR2 sequences are SGHDT and YYEEEE. In DNA, the CDR3 is TGTGCCAGCAGCCCTAGCGGGCTACAAGGGCCCGGGCATTTT. Translation gives CASSPSGLQGPGHF.

This clone was recorded once. V is TRBV6-2 or TRBV6-3 and J is TRBJ2-2; TRBD2 matches at 10 bases. The CDR3 has 16 amino acids. Germline CDR1 is MNHEY and CDR2 is SVGEGT. V lost 6 bases, J lost 3 bases, and 7 bases stayed unmatched. CDR3 nucleotide sequence: TGTGCCAGCAGCCGACGGACTAGCGGTGACACCGGGGAGCTGTTTTTT. This sequence encodes CASSRRTSGDTGELFF.

V is TRBV6-2 or TRBV6-3 and J is TRBJ2-4; D might be TRBD2 (5 bases). The CDR3 spans 16 residues. V lost 2 bases to trimming and J lost 8 bases, with 19 bases between them. From germline, CDR1 is MNHEY and CDR2 SVGEGT. The CDR3 here is CASSYDQAGRGDIQYF. The CDR3 nucleotides are TGTGCCAGCAGTTACGACCAGGCGGGCCGCGGAGACATTCAGTACTTC.

The chain carries TRBV9 and TRBJ2-5; the D gene is possibly TRBD1 (5 bases). There are 16 residues in the CDR3. V lost 0 bases and J 2 bases, leaving 14 bases between the germline ends. The germline CDR1 and CDR2 sequences are SGDLS and YYNGEE. The CDR3 DNA sequence: TGTGCCAGCAGCGTAGGGGGTGTTAGGGGACAAGAGACCCAGTACTTC. Residues: CASSVGGVRGQETQYF.

This sequence joins TRBV7-6 and TRBJ2-1, with 7 bases fitting TRBD2. Germline CDR1 and CDR2: SGHVS and FNYEAQ. This CDR3 has 17 amino acids. The V segment lost 6 bases and the J segment 8 bases; nucleotides outside the gene matches: 19. This CDR3 is CASSYRPPSGTTYEQFF. CDR3 nucleotides: TGTGCCAGCAGTTACCGTCCCCCGTCTGGGACTACCTATGAGCAGTTCTTC.